The text below deals with one T cell receptor (beta chain). This record comes from a study of technical replicates of blood from a handful of donors. The V and J ends lost 3 bases and 1 base, in that order; junction bases with no gene match: 0. From germline, CDR1 is SGDLS and CDR2 YYNGEE. This CDR3 spans 15 amino acids. The protocol was immunoSEQ multiplex PCR, while the TCRdb copy is restricted to in-frame clones and leaves out a portion. The sample carries about 59,000 clones, approximately 92% recorded once. The rearrangement links TRBV9 to TRBJ2-3; 12 bases match TRBD2. Sequencing was done on a sample of PBMCs. The TCR comes from a human donor in good health. Some clones in this sample may be carry-over from other donors' samples. This CDR3 is CASSASGRGTDTQYF. DNA for the CDR3: TGTGCCAGCAGCGCTAGCGGGAGGGGCACAGATACGCAGTATTTT.